The 6 T cell receptor beta chains presented below share a single source sample, sequenced in a study of radiotherapy plus CTLA-4 blockade in lung cancer. TCRdb keeps only in-frame clones here, not all; method: immunoSEQ multiplex PCR. The data show 81,000 or so clones, more than 85% seen once. Sequenced material: peripheral blood, taken from a patient treated with radiotherapy plus ipilimumab. All receptors derive from a human donor with non-small cell lung cancer who had stable disease on radiotherapy plus ipilimumab.

The gene calls are TRBV4-2 and TRBJ2-1; D gene unclear. Between the trimmed V and J ends, which lost 0 bases and 2 bases, there was a span of 11 bases. The CDR3 consists of 16 residues. Germline CDR1 is LGHNA and CDR2 is YNFKEQ. The CDR3 DNA reads TGTGCCAGCAGCCAAGACGGCGGTTCCGCCTACAATGAGCAGTTCTTC. Translation gives CASSQDGGSAYNEQFF.

This sequence joins TRBV5-5 and TRBJ2-7; 9 bases map to TRBD1. CDR1 is SGHKS, CDR2 YYEKEE, per germline (reference sequence). The ends lost 0 bases at V and 5 bases at J; junction bases unmatched: 6. The CDR3 length is 15 residues. CDR3 loop: CASSLEGQGIHEQYF. The CDR3 DNA is TGTGCCAGCAGCTTGGAAGGACAGGGGATACACGAGCAGTACTTC.

This clone was seen once. The chain couples TRBV7-2 to TRBJ2-3; D is unclear. This CDR3 is 13 amino acids long. V lost 7 bases to trimming and J lost 1 base, with 9 bases between them. The germline gives CDR1 SGHTA, CDR2 FQGNSA. The CDR3 protein is CASNRQGTDTQYF. The CDR3 DNA reads as TGTGCCAGCAACCGCCAGGGCACAGATACGCAGTATTTT.

The J gene is TRBJ1-6, the V gene TRBV28; 7 bases align to TRBD1. Germline loops: CDR1 MDHEN, CDR2 SYDVKM. The junction had 1 base not matched to a gene; V was cut back by 2 bases and J by 0 bases. The CDR3 spans 16 residues. This CDR3 reads CASSLDRASYNSPLHF. The CDR3 DNA sequence: TGTGCCAGCAGTTTAGACAGGGCCTCCTATAATTCACCCCTCCACTTT.

V gene TRBV11-1 combines with J gene TRBJ2-1, with 10 bases fitting TRBD1. Germline trimming cut 1 base from V and 5 bases from J; bases unmatched to any gene: 8. Germline-derived CDR1 and CDR2 are SGHAT and FQDESV (reference sequence). This CDR3 has 17 amino acids. Here the CDR3 reads CASSLEKGQGYHNEQFF. As DNA, the CDR3 is TGTGCCAGCAGCTTAGAAAAGGGACAGGGGTATCACAATGAGCAGTTCTTC.

This sequence joins TRBV7-2 and TRBJ2-5, with 7 nucleotides matching TRBD2. This CDR3 comprises 16 residues. Germline lookup yields CDR1 SGHTA and CDR2 FQGNSA. V lost 4 bases, J lost 7 bases, and 15 bases stayed unmatched. In nucleotides, the CDR3 is TGTGCCAGCAGCTCACTAGCCGGGGCCCGCGGGGGGACCCAGTACTTC. It specifies CASSSLAGARGGTQYF. Combining the CDR3 with reference TRBV7-2 and TRBJ2-5 gives the whole variable domain GAGVSQSPSNKVTEKGKDVELRCDPISGHTALYWYRQSLGQGLEFLIYFQGNSAPDKSGLPSDRFSAERTGGSVSTLTIQRTQQEDSAVYLCASSSLAGARGGTQYFGPGTRLLVL.